This is a list of T cell receptor beta chains from one sample in a study of response to subunit inactivated influenza vaccine. TCRdb fed the RT-PCR reads into MiXCR, producing one record per CDR3 protein. The sample holds hundreds of thousands of distinct CDR3 sequences; 11% to 15% are singletons and the top ten take around 7%. Specimen: PBMCs from blood, collected less than 15 days before vaccination. The origin of the receptors is a man aged 50 to 60 who received an inactivated influenza vaccine. CDR3s include the opening cysteine and the closing phenylalanine or tryptophan. D genes are given only for firm matches. Rows may omit the clone size; those that give it use once, few, many or a size class.

-,TRBV20-1,few,TRBJ2-3,CSARWPVSTDTQYF,TGCAGTGCTAGATGGCCGGTTAGCACAGATACGCAGTATTTT
-,TRBV27,-,TRBJ2-3,CASSKYAISTDTQYF,TGTGCCAGCAGTAAATACGCTATTAGCACAGATACGCAGTATTTT
-,TRBV7-2,-,TRBJ2-3,CASSLAQRNTQYF,TGTGCCAGCAGCTTAGCGCAGAGGAATACGCAGTATTTT
-,TRBV20-1,few,TRBJ2-5,CSAPPFSGTQETQYF,TGCAGTGCTCCCCCCTTCTCGGGTACCCAAGAGACCCAGTACTTC
-,TRBV11-2,-,TRBJ2-1,CASSSGIPLPPYNEQFF,TGTGCCAGCAGCTCAGGGATACCTCTACCCCCCTACAATGAGCAGTTCTTC
-,TRBV12-3/TRBV12-4,-,TRBJ2-2,CASRPDSFNTGELFF,TGTGCCAGCAGACCCGACAGTTTTAACACCGGGGAGCTGTTTTTT
-,TRBV28,few,TRBJ2-5,CASSSTLGRETQYF,TGTGCCAGCAGTTCCACTCTCGGGAGAGAGACCCAGTACTTC
-,TRBV7-9,few,TRBJ2-5,CASSLLRWAETQETQYF,TGTGCCAGCAGCTTATTACGTTGGGCAGAGACACAAGAGACCCAGTACTTC
-,TRBV7-2,few,TRBJ2-1,CASSGGREFVRQFF,TGTGCCAGCAGCGGGGGACGTGAGTTCGTTAGGCAGTTCTTC
TRBD1,TRBV12-3/TRBV12-4,many,TRBJ1-5,CASSSGQGNQPQHF,TGTGCCAGCAGTTCGGGACAGGGGAATCAGCCCCAGCATTTT
TRBD2,TRBV7-2,-,TRBJ2-7,CASSKDTSGSSEQYF,TGTGCCAGCAGCAAAGACACTAGCGGGAGTTCCGAGCAGTACTTC
-,TRBV27,few,TRBJ1-1,CASSITRGFEAFF,TGTGCCAGCAGTATAACACGGGGGTTTGAAGCTTTCTTT
TRBD2,TRBV5-1,-,TRBJ2-5,CASSSQGTRSQETQYF,TGCGCCAGCAGCTCCCAAGGGACTAGAAGTCAAGAGACCCAGTACTTC
-,TRBV24-1,-,TRBJ1-2,CATSDLWNYGYTF,TGTGCCACCAGTGATTTGTGGAACTATGGCTACACCTTC
TRBD2,TRBV12-3/TRBV12-4,-,TRBJ2-1,CASSRTSGVANEQFF,TGTGCCAGCAGTCGGACTAGCGGGGTAGCTAATGAGCAGTTCTTC
-,TRBV28,-,TRBJ1-5,CASRQGSDQPQHF,TGTGCCAGCAGGCAGGGGTCTGATCAGCCCCAGCATTTT
TRBD1,TRBV5-4,once,TRBJ2-7,CASSPQTGGGEQYF,TGTGCCAGCAGCCCTCAGACAGGGGGCGGCGAGCAGTACTTC
TRBD1,TRBV7-9,few,TRBJ1-2,CASRPTGGKWDGYTF,TGTGCCAGCAGACCAACAGGGGGGAAATGGGATGGCTACACCTTC
-,TRBV20-1,few,TRBJ1-1,CSARGGPTEAFF,TGCAGTGCTAGGGGGGGCCCTACTGAAGCTTTCTTT
-,TRBV14,few,TRBJ1-1,CASSQPGGRMNTEAFF,TGTGCCAGCAGCCAACCCGGGGGCAGAATGAACACTGAAGCTTTCTTT
TRBD2,TRBV10-3,-,TRBJ2-1,CAIREGLAEGNEQFF,TGTGCCATCAGAGAGGGACTAGCGGAAGGCAATGAGCAGTTCTTC
-,TRBV7-3,few,TRBJ2-3,CASSPGTTRAQYF,TGTGCCAGCAGCCCAGGGACAACTCGAGCGCAGTATTTT
-,TRBV11-2,-,TRBJ1-2,CASSLTQDHGYTF,TGTGCCAGCAGCTTAACACAGGACCATGGCTACACCTTC
TRBD1,TRBV19,-,TRBJ1-4,CASGDRGLNEKLFF,TGTGCCAGTGGAGACAGGGGGCTTAATGAAAAACTGTTTTTT
TRBD2,TRBV24-1,few,TRBJ2-1,CATSDRDLAGGFEQFF,TGTGCCACCAGTGATCGGGATTTAGCGGGAGGATTTGAGCAGTTCTTC
TRBD1,TRBV5-1,-,TRBJ2-3,CASSVRTGADTQYF,TGCGCCAGCAGCGTCAGGACAGGGGCAGATACGCAGTATTTT
-,TRBV5-1,few,TRBJ1-2,CASSLGYAESYTF,TGCGCCAGCAGCTTGGGGTACGCAGAGAGCTACACCTTC
TRBD2,TRBV12-3/TRBV12-4,-,TRBJ2-2,CASRPARTSGAPGELFF,TGTGCCAGCAGGCCGGCCAGGACTAGCGGGGCCCCCGGGGAGCTGTTTTTT
-,TRBV5-1,many,TRBJ2-5,CASSDTEGGETQYF,TGCGCCAGCAGCGATACTGAAGGGGGGGAGACCCAGTACTTC
-,TRBV6-2/TRBV6-3,few,TRBJ2-2,CASSAGTITGELFF,TGTGCCAGCAGTGCCGGGACAATAACCGGGGAGCTGTTTTTT
TRBD1,TRBV7-7,many,TRBJ2-7,CASSPGQGYDEQYF,TGTGCTAGCAGCCCAGGACAGGGCTACGACGAGCAGTACTTC
-,TRBV7-6,-,TRBJ2-2,CASAEVGPPGELFF,TGTGCGTCAGCAGAGGTGGGCCCCCCCGGGGAGCTGTTTTTT
-,TRBV12-3/TRBV12-4,-,TRBJ2-1,CAGAAPGSDGQFF,TGTGCCGGAGCCGCGCCAGGGTCAGATGGGCAGTTCTTC
-,TRBV12-3/TRBV12-4,-,TRBJ2-3,CASSWRRPDTQYF,TGTGCCAGCAGTTGGCGCCGACCCGATACGCAGTATTTT
TRBD2,TRBV15,-,TRBJ2-5,CATTPRGGTSGRETQYF,TGTGCCACCACCCCGAGAGGAGGGACTAGCGGGAGAGAGACCCAGTACTTC
-,TRBV19,-,TRBJ1-2,CASSKGEAFGYTF,TGTGCCAGTAGTAAGGGAGAAGCTTTTGGCTACACCTTC
-,TRBV15,-,TRBJ2-5,CATSSPTSVAETQYF,TGTGCCACCAGCAGCCCTACTTCTGTAGCAGAGACCCAGTACTTC
TRBD1,TRBV12-3/TRBV12-4,-,TRBJ2-1,CASSSTWDSSSYNEQFF,TGTGCCAGCAGTTCCACCTGGGACAGTAGCTCCTACAATGAGCAGTTCTTC
-,TRBV18,-,TRBJ1-2,CASSERGTGYTF,TGTGCCAGCTCTGAAAGGGGGACTGGCTACACCTTC
TRBD1,TRBV29-1,few,TRBJ2-7,CSVATGGWWYF,TGCAGCGTTGCGACAGGGGGTTGGTGGTACTTC
TRBD2,TRBV20-1,-,TRBJ2-7,CSAMASGRARYEQYF,TGCAGTGCCATGGCTAGCGGGAGGGCCCGATACGAGCAGTACTTC
-,TRBV4-3,few,TRBJ1-2,CASSQGQVDYGYTF,TGCGCCAGCAGCCAAGGACAGGTGGACTATGGCTACACCTTC
TRBD1,TRBV9,-,TRBJ2-2,CASSVGQGANSGGELFF,TGTGCCAGCAGCGTAGGACAGGGGGCGAATTCGGGCGGGGAGCTGTTTTTT
TRBD1,TRBV5-1,few,TRBJ1-6,CASSPGTGGFSSYNSPLHF,TGCGCCAGCAGCCCCGGGACAGGTGGATTCAGCTCCTATAATTCACCCCTCCACTTT
TRBD1,TRBV5-1,-,TRBJ2-7,CTSFGQANQRQYF,TGCACCAGCTTTGGACAGGCCAACCAGCGGCAGTACTTC
TRBD1,TRBV20-1,few,TRBJ2-7,CSVPGQWYEQYF,TGCAGTGTCCCGGGACAGTGGTACGAGCAGTACTTC
-,TRBV4-2,-,TRBJ2-2,CASSKPGTFTGELFF,TGTGCCAGCAGTAAACCGGGAACCTTCACCGGGGAGCTGTTTTTT
TRBD1,TRBV20-1,-,TRBJ2-5,CSAKRQGLETQYF,TGCAGTGCTAAACGACAGGGGTTGGAGACCCAGTACTTC
-,TRBV7-2,-,TRBJ2-5,CASSLALGPWETQYF,TGTGCCAGCAGCTTAGCTTTAGGGCCCTGGGAGACCCAGTACTTC
-,TRBV5-1,-,TRBJ1-6,CASSLVAGDHSPLHF,TGCGCCAGCAGCTTGGTCGCAGGGGACCATTCACCCCTCCACTTT
-,TRBV11-1,-,TRBJ2-1,CASSLGLGGTPALKINEQFF,TGTGCCAGCAGTTTAGGGCTGGGGGGCACACCTGCCTTGAAGATCAATGAGCAGTTCTTC
-,TRBV7-9,few,TRBJ2-5,CASRVKGSSLQETQYF,TGTGCCAGCAGGGTAAAAGGATCATCCTTACAAGAGACCCAGTACTTC
TRBD1,TRBV7-8,few,TRBJ1-2,CASSLGDREGYGYTF,TGTGCCAGCAGCTTAGGAGACAGGGAAGGCTATGGCTACACCTTC
-,TRBV2,-,TRBJ2-2,CALCLDPRIRGTGELFF,TGTGCCCTCTGTTTAGACCCCCGTATTCGGGGGACCGGGGAGCTGTTTTTT
TRBD2,TRBV5-1,few,TRBJ2-2,CASSSRTSGTRGELFF,TGCGCCAGCAGCTCGAGGACTAGCGGAACTCGCGGGGAGCTGTTTTTT
-,TRBV7-2,-,TRBJ1-1,CASSWFLNTEAFF,TGTGCCAGCAGCTGGTTCCTGAACACTGAAGCTTTCTTT
-,TRBV6-1,-,TRBJ2-4,CASKKEGKNIQYF,TGTGCCAGCAAGAAAGAAGGCAAAAACATTCAGTACTTC